This T cell receptor beta chain was sequenced in a study of patients and donors after allogeneic stem cell transplantation. CDR3 length: 16 amino acids. The J segment lost 9 bases and the V segment lost 5 bases, leaving 16 bases of the junction unmatched. Germline V gives CDR1 SGHVS, CDR2 FQNEAQ. TCRdb reprocessed the RT-PCR reads with MiXCR, giving one entry per CDR3 protein. The sample yields approximately 61,000 distinct CDR3 sequences, more than 10% seen once. The sample taken for sequencing was blood, either unsorted or a sorted T cell fraction (not recorded which). The chain recombines TRBV7-8 with TRBJ1-5; 7 positions match TRBD1. The clonotype originates from a human donor who was either an allogeneic HSCT recipient or a stem cell or donor lymphocyte infusion donor (not recorded which). It is not recorded whose cells these are; they may come from a transplant donor. The CDR3 spells CASSARQTGTSGPQHF. Written as DNA, the CDR3 is TGTGCCAGCAGCGCCCGCCAGACAGGGACTTCAGGGCCCCAGCATTTT.